Listed below are T cell receptor beta chains from one sample, sequenced in a study of cytomegalovirus exposure and HLA in healthy donors. TCRdb's table, derived via immunoSEQ multiplex PCR, lists solely in-frame clones and lacks some. The data show over 150,000 clones, with about four fifths seen just once and about 4.5% held by the top ten. Sequencing input: PBMCs. These TCRs come from a man aged 30 to 39 in good health and CMV-seronegative. Each CDR3 is given with its conserved first and last residue. A D gene is named only where the DNA matches it firmly.

NA	TRBV5-1	TRBJ2-3	TGCGCCAGCAGCCAGTCGACAGATACGCAGTATTTT	CASSQSTDTQYF
TRBD1	TRBV5-4	TRBJ1-1	TGTGCCAGCAGCTTAAGCAGGGGGCCGTCTGAAGCTTTCTTT	CASSLSRGPSEAFF
NA	TRBV9	TRBJ1-2	TGTGCCAGCAGCGCGACGGGGGGGCTGGATGGCTACACCTTC	CASSATGGLDGYTF
NA	TRBV13	TRBJ2-7	TGTGCCAGCAGCCTACCGGGGGATTACGAGCAGTACTTC	CASSLPGDYEQYF
TRBD1	TRBV5-1	TRBJ1-6	TGCGCCAGCAGCAACGGGACAGCCAATTCACCCCTCCACTTT	CASSNGTANSPLHF
TRBD2	TRBV2	TRBJ2-7	TGTGCCAGCGGAGGACTAGCGGCGGTCTACGAGCAGTACTTC	CASGGLAAVYEQYF
NA	TRBV7-2	TRBJ2-1	TGTGCCAGCAGCTTAGCCTGGGTTCGGGAGAGCTCCTACAATGAGCAGTTCTTC	CASSLAWVRESSYNEQFF
NA	TRBV27	TRBJ1-5	TGTGCCAGCAGTTCCGCAGGGGTTTCAGGACAGCCCCAGCATTTT	CASSSAGVSGQPQHF
NA	TRBV15	TRBJ2-2	TGTGCCACCAGCAGAGATCTAGCCCCAAACACCGGGGAGCTGTTTTTT	CATSRDLAPNTGELFF
NA	TRBV18	TRBJ1-2	TGTGCCAGCTCACCAAAGGAGACAGGATATGGCTACACCTTC	CASSPKETGYGYTF